One and the same sample provided the 16 T cell receptor beta chains below, sequenced in a study of blood T cells in healthy people across ages. A J-beta primer mix and a sample-barcoded 5' primer were used in a second PCR of roughly 6 to 11 cycles. TCRdb redid the calling of the 5' RACE reads with MiXCR, one entry per CDR3 protein. Among 540,000 or so distinct CDR3 sequences listed, less than 60% were seen once. Input material: blood. These receptor sequences come from a man aged 80 or over in good health.

This clonotype occurred once. V gene TRBV7-2 combines with J gene TRBJ1-1; 9 nucleotides align to TRBD1. V shed 1 base and J 4 bases; nucleotides not matched to a gene: 7. Germline-derived CDR1 and CDR2 are SGHTA and FQGNSA. CDR3 length: 16 amino acids. The CDR3 is CASSLGQGGFSTEAFF. The CDR3 DNA sequence: TGTGCCAGCAGCTTAGGACAGGGGGGATTCAGCACTGAAGCTTTCTTT. Supplemented by reference TRBV7-2 and TRBJ1-1, the full variable domain reads GAGVSQSPSNKVTEKGKDVELRCDPISGHTALYWYRQSLGQGLEFLIYFQGNSAPDKSGLPSDRFSAERTGGSVSTLTIQRTQQEDSAVYLCASSLGQGGFSTEAFFGQGTRLTVV.

V usage is TRBV5-1 and J usage is TRBJ2-1; 13 positions agree with TRBD2. Germline trimming cut 4 bases from V and 11 bases from J; bases unmatched to any gene: 12. The CDR3 length is 16 residues. The germline gives CDR1 SGHRS, CDR2 YFSETQ. CDR3 amino acids: CASSLLRLAGGPQQFF. The CDR3 DNA reads as TGCGCCAGCAGCCTACTACGACTAGCGGGGGGACCCCAGCAGTTCTTC.

The chain employs TRBV6-5 and TRBJ1-1; D is unresolved. The V end was cut by 0 bases, the J end by 0 bases, with 11 bases between. The germline V gene has CDR1 MNHEY and CDR2 SVGAGI. The CDR3 sequence is 16 residues long. The chain's CDR3 is CASSYSPWDMNTEAFF. The CDR3, as DNA: TGTGCCAGCAGTTACTCGCCGTGGGATATGAACACTGAAGCTTTCTTT.

This clonotype has just a few counts. This chain uses TRBV6-5 with TRBJ2-1; the D gene is possibly TRBD2 (6 bases). Germline CDR1 and CDR2: MNHEY and SVGAGI. Trimming cost V 0 bases and J 14 bases, with 17 bases left between them. The CDR3 consists of 14 residues. The CDR3 DNA reads TGTGCCAGCAGTTACTCGAGGGCCGCTAGCGTGAAGTTCTTC. Protein: CASSYSRAASVKFF.

The CDR3 DNA sequence: TGTGCCAGCAGAACCGGAAAAGGACTAGCGGGAGCAGTTGGTACGCAGTATTTT. It translates to CASRTGKGLAGAVGTQYF. The J gene is TRBJ2-3, the V gene TRBV27; 13 bases fit TRBD2. The CDR3 runs to 18 residues. J lost 8 bases, V lost 6 bases, and 17 bases had no gene match. Germline V gene data show CDR1 as MNHEY and CDR2 as SMNVEV (reference sequence).

This clonotype appeared a few times. The chain couples TRBV6-2 or TRBV6-3 to TRBJ2-1, with 11 bases matching TRBD2. Germline CDR1 reads MNHEY; CDR2 reads SVGEGT. The CDR3 runs to 15 residues. V lost 8 bases to trimming and J lost 5 bases; unmatched junction nucleotides: 8. CDR3 sequence: CASLTGTSGNNEQFF. The CDR3 region has the DNA TGTGCCAGCCTTACCGGGACTAGCGGAAACAATGAGCAGTTCTTC.

Many counts were recorded for this clonotype. The chain is built from TRBV6-5 and TRBJ2-1; 9 bases agree with TRBD2. Germline CDR1 MNHEY, CDR2 SVGAGI. V was pared by 11 bases and J by 7 bases, with 18 bases of the junction left unmatched. The CDR3 is 16 residues long. CDR3 sequence: CACKSGASGEKNEQFF. The CDR3 DNA sequence: TGTGCCTGCAAGTCAGGGGCTAGCGGGGAGAAAAATGAGCAGTTCTTC.

The V and J genes are TRBV12-3 or TRBV12-4 and TRBJ1-4; D possibly corresponds to TRBD1 (6 bases). The CDR3 spans 16 residues. Between the trimmed V and J ends, which lost 6 bases and 4 bases, there was a span of 18 bases. This CDR3 is CASSPILGGRNEKLFF. CDR3 coding DNA: TGTGCCAGCAGCCCTATATTGGGGGGGCGTAATGAAAAACTGTTTTTT.

This chain joins TRBV10-3 and TRBJ2-4; D unresolved. The J call is doubtful: the DNA matches TRBJ2-5 better. CDR3 size: 15 residues. Germline V lookup: CDR1 ENHRY, CDR2 SYGVKD. CDR3 in amino acids: CAISETSGEVETQYF. CDR3 coding DNA: TGTGCCATCAGTGAAACGTCCGGAGAAGTAGAGACCCAGTACTTC.

The chain links TRBV9 to TRBJ2-7, with D possibly TRBD1 on 6 matching bases. Trimming removed 3 bases from V and 0 bases from J, with 13 bases in between. This CDR3 contains 15 residues. The germline V gene encodes CDR1 SGDLS and CDR2 YYNGEE. The CDR3 is CASSAGDTYSYEQYF. The CDR3 nucleotides are TGTGCCAGCAGCGCCGGGGACACTTACTCCTACGAGCAGTACTTC. The whole variable domain, remainder taken from reference TRBV9 and TRBJ2-7, is DSGVTQTPKHLITATGQRVTLRCSPRSGDLSVYWYQQSLDQGLQFLIQYYNGEERAKGNILERFSAQQFPDLHSELNLSSLELGDSALYFCASSAGDTYSYEQYFGPGTRLTVT.

V is TRBV11-2 and J is TRBJ2-1; D uncertain. Between the trimmed V and J ends, which lost 0 bases and 7 bases, there was a span of 13 bases. From germline, CDR1 is SGHAT and CDR2 FQNNGV. The CDR3 runs to 15 residues. This CDR3 is CASSLEGMPGNEQFF. CDR3 DNA sequence: TGTGCCAGCAGCTTAGAGGGGATGCCTGGGAATGAGCAGTTCTTC.

This sequence joins TRBV20-1 and TRBJ2-3, with 9 bases that match TRBD1. V was pared by 5 bases and J by 1 base, with 10 bases of the junction left unmatched. The CDR3 sequence is 16 residues long. CDR1 and CDR2 (germline): DFQATT, SNEGSKA (reference sequence). Written as DNA, the CDR3 is TGCAGTGCTGGGGGACAGGGAGTTCGGGGCACAGATACGCAGTATTTT. Its translation: CSAGGQGVRGTDTQYF.

This chain connects TRBV20-1 to TRBJ2-3; D is uncertain. CDR3 length equals 16 residues. Germline values: CDR1 DFQATT, CDR2 SNEGSKA (reference sequence). With 7 bases removed from V and 4 bases from J, the gap between germline ends came to 24 bases. In DNA, the CDR3 is TGCAGTGTCTCGATCGACCCGGACCGGCTCGCAGATACGCAGTATTTT. Translation gives CSVSIDPDRLADTQYF.

This chain joins TRBV7-2 and TRBJ2-1; 9 bases map to TRBD2. J gave up 7 bases and V 3 bases, and 13 bases lay outside the gene matches. CDR1 is SGHTA and CDR2 is FQGNSA in the germline V gene. This CDR3 region has 17 residues. The CDR3 protein is CASSFYSSGISRNEQFF. In nucleotides, the CDR3 is TGTGCCAGCAGCTTTTATTCTAGCGGGATTTCTCGAAATGAGCAGTTCTTC.

Points on this clonotype: Germline and junction disagree at one end, which may indicate a read error. V and J are TRBV15 and TRBJ2-7; 10 bases fit TRBD2. Germline V lookup: CDR1 LNHNV, CDR2 YYDKDF (reference sequence). This CDR3 is built from 16 residues. The CDR3 loop is CATSRSGRAASYKQYF. The CDR3 bases are TGTGCCACCAGCAGGAGCGGGAGGGCCGCATCCTACAAGCAGTACTTC.

This clonotype was detected a few times. V is TRBV29-1 and J is TRBJ2-5, with D perhaps TRBD2 (6 bases). V dropped 4 bases and J dropped 5 bases, with 11 bases sitting between them. The V gene's germline CDR1 is SQVTM and CDR2 ANQGSEA. CDR3 length: 12 amino acids. The DNA of the CDR3 is TGCAGCGTTGTGTTCGCGGGGGAGACCCAGTACTTC. This sequence encodes CSVVFAGETQYF.